The clone carrying this T cell receptor beta chain was observed many times. Its antigen is unknown. The sample originates from a study of T cells in Graves' hyperthyroidism and ophthalmopathy. This CDR3 comprises 15 residues. Germline V CDR1 and CDR2: SGHRS, YFSETQ. Trimming took off 4 bases at V and 3 bases at J, with 13 bases between the two ends. TCR beta CDR3 regions were amplified from RNA. First-round RT-PCR of the TCR CDR3 relied on the HTBI primer set. MiXCR was run by TCRdb on the multiplex PCR reads, yielding one entry per CDR3 protein. The data show about 370,000 distinct CDR3 sequences, approximately 14% seen once. General observations from the study: Most clonotypes expanded in the thyroid (above 0.001) were also present in blood.

Lactation, pregnancy, other autoimmune disease or uncontrolled infection excluded patients. This clonotype was obtained from a woman in her fifties or sixties with Graves' ophthalmopathy. Sequencing was carried out using blood. This sequence joins TRBV5-1 and TRBJ1-4, with D hard to call. The DNA of the CDR3 is TGCGCCAGCAGCCTCTCGAAGGGCCCTAATGAAAAACTGTTTTTT. This gives the protein CASSLSKGPNEKLFF.